This T cell receptor beta chain originates from a study of post-analysis software for immune sequencing data (dated by TCRdb to between 2015 and 2016). Broadly, across the study: The recorded disease courses included relapsing-remitting, secondary progressive and progressive-relapsing multiple sclerosis, and some patients had no subtype annotation. Patient repertoires were compared against ten to eleven previously published healthy control repertoires from donors aged roughly 6 to 28 years. A subset of samples was prepared in parallel using single-end sample barcoding, then pooled and co-amplified after Illumina adapter ligation.

To demonstrate the VDJtools post-analysis software, the study profiled TCR beta repertoires from the peripheral blood of about a dozen young patients with multiple sclerosis. The multiple sclerosis patients were children and adolescents ranging in age from about 6 to 17 years. Broader findings and caveats from the paper: Direct clustering with F measure showed strong co-clustering of samples prepared in the same batch, prompting a batch-effect correction. Normalized Chao1 diversity was significantly lower in multiple sclerosis patients than controls, suggesting substantial peripheral T-cell clonal expansion. Patients showed significantly higher frequencies than controls for a handful of TRBV segments, among them TRBV5-6, TRBV5-1 and TRBV20-1. The multiple sclerosis patient group was slightly younger than the control group.

Germline trimming: 6 bases from V, 4 bases from J; junction bases outside gene matches: 11. The CDR3 holds 16 amino acids from the cysteine to the phenylalanine. Left in the record is the CDR3 DNA by itself, 48 bases read in frame from the first base. Library generation was performed with PCR. These reads were obtained on an Illumina HiSeq 2500. To reduce PCR and sequencing biases, unique molecular identifiers were built into the TCR beta cDNA libraries. Some 500,000 cDNA molecules were obtained per 1 to 10 million input T cells, so each molecule approximated one T cell. The same protocol used for the earlier healthy control dataset was applied to prepare and sequence the patient libraries. Samples belonging to the same batch were prepared together, multiplexed and sequenced on a shared HiSeq lane. The original methods were these. MIGEC was used to process the raw barcoded reads, and molecular identifier groups with only a single read were discarded before consensus assembly and CDR3 extraction. Clonotype tables were post-analysed with VDJtools, and diversity was normalized by down-sampling all datasets to the smallest sample size. In repertoire overlap clustering, CDR3 amino acid sequences, but not nucleotide sequences, were matched to correct batch-related cross-sample contamination. The public reads were run again by TCRdb, first through fastp at Q25 and then through MiXCR, and only productive beta chains were kept. Identical CDR3 proteins give one entry, which carries the most common genes and DNA. Clone size and V and J calls follow TCRdb, not the original study. Here the sample has some 690,000 distinct CDR3 sequences; around 64% occur a single time. The top ten clones comprise 11% of the sample.

Notes on this clonotype: No antigen is known for it. There are no base qualities to consult, and no much larger clone falls within one base.

Sequencing was performed on blood. The sequence was collected from a girl aged 2 to 9 with multiple sclerosis. The rearranged segments are TRBV12-3 or TRBV12-4 and TRBJ2-5, with 10 bases in between that match TRBD1. The encoded CDR3 is CASRTGGEVEGETQYF. The DNA sequence is as follows: TGTGCCAGCAGGACAGGGGGCGAGGTGGAAGGAGAGACCCAGTACTTC.